This T cell receptor beta chain emerged from a study of blood T cells in healthy people across ages. Alongside a J-beta primer mix, a sample-barcoded 5' primer served in a second PCR lasting about 7 to 12 cycles. Every single cDNA molecule received a tag from a template-switch adaptor with 12 random nucleotides. TCRdb called the 5' RACE reads again in MiXCR, with one record for every CDR3 protein. The table lists some 290,000 distinct CDR3 sequences, roughly 29% of them singletons, with around 30% in the top ten. This clonotype came up a few times. The trim removed 5 bases at V and 7 bases at J, leaving 2 bases unmatched. The CDR3 length is 13 residues. In germline, CDR1 is MDHEN, CDR2 SYDVKM.

The specimen was blood. The chain has TRBV28 and TRBJ2-4; TRBD1 matches 10 bases. This sequence was found in a woman in her 70s in good health. CDR3 DNA sequence: TGTGCCAGCAGTCGACAGGGGGCGAACATTCAGTACTTC. Protein product: CASSRQGANIQYF. Using reference TRBV28 and TRBJ2-4 for the parts outside the CDR3, the full variable domain is DVKVTQSSRYLVKRTGEKVFLECVQDMDHENMFWYRQDPGLGLRLIYFSYDVKMKEKGDIPEGYSVSREKKERFSLILESASTNQTSMYLCASSRQGANIQYFGAGTRLSVL.